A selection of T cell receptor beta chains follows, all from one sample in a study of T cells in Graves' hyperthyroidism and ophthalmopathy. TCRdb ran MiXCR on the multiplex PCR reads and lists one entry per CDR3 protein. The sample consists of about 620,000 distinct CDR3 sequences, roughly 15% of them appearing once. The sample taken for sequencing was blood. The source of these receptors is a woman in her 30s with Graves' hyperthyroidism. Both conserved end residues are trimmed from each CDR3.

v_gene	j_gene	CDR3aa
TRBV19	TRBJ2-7	ASSIGLTGNEQY
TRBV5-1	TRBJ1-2	ASTAGTDVYGYT
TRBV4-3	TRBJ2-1	ASSHLGLAATRSLYNEQF
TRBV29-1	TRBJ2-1	SVAELVAGEQF
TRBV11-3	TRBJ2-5	ASSSGGHFQETQY
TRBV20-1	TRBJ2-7	SAVPTLGTDEQY
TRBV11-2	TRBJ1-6	ASSFAALSPLH
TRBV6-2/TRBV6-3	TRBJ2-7	ASSYLTSYEQY
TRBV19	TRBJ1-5	ASKGRARAPQH
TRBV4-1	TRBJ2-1	ASSQGVAYNEQF
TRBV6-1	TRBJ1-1	ASSALAGEYGTEAF
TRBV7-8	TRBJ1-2	ASSLFALPGQGLNYGYT
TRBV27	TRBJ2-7	ASSLGTRLGQY
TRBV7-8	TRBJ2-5	ASSSPDLAGGRETQY
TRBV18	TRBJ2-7	ASSRLPGQTFGEQY
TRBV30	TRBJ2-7	AWMSQTYEQY
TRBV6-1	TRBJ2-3	ASSPLREGQGTQY
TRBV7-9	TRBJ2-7	ASTPDSSYEQY
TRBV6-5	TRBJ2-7	ASSYPGTSKYEQY
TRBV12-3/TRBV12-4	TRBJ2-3	ASKDNRGRTDTQY
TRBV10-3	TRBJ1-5	AISRDSNQPQH
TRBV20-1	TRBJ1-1	SAGGTGLMNTEAF
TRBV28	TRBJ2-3	ANSSLLAGADTQY
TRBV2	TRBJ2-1	ASSGTSGTGEQF
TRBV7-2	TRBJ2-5	ASSLVGLLAGSQETQY
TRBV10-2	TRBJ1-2	ASSEAGWNYGYT
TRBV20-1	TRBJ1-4	SARLGLSTNEKLF
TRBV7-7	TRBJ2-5	ASSPQGPGETQY
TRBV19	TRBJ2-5	APSPGTAETQY
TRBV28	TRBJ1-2	ASSLFQLTGNYGYT
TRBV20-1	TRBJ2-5	SARVAGGRFQTQY
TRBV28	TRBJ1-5	ASSLTYSNQPQH
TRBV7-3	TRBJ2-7	ASSPGGQGTYEQY
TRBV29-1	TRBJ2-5	SVELGTSQETQY
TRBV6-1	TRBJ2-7	ASSLAGDPSYEQY
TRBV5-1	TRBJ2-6	ASSLVSTTSGANVLT
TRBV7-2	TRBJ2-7	ASSSGKEGGWYEQY
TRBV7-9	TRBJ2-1	ASSRDTSVNEQF
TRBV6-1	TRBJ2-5	ASSESLAGAETQY
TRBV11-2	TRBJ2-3	ASSFNPPQREWVDTQY
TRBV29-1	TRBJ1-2	SVATGAGYGYT
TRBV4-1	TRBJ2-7	ASSQGRESYEQY
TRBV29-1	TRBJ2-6	SVVYRGSGANVLT
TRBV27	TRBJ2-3	ATIAGGTSTDTQY
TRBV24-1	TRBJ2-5	ATRGSDQETQY
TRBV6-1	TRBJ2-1	ASSRKSSLLEQF
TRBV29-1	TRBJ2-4	SVEEEREGSKNIQY
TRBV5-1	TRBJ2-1	ASSFGLAWDEQF
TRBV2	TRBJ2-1	ASRLDNEQF
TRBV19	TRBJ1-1	ASSSWGNTNTEAF
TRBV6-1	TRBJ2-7	ASSPETSGTYEQY
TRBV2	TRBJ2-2	ASRNYNTGELF
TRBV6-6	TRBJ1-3	ASSYGGGGRTGNTIY
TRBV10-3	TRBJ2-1	AISEAGTYNGQF
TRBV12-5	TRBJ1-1	ASGLVLEGAGTEAF